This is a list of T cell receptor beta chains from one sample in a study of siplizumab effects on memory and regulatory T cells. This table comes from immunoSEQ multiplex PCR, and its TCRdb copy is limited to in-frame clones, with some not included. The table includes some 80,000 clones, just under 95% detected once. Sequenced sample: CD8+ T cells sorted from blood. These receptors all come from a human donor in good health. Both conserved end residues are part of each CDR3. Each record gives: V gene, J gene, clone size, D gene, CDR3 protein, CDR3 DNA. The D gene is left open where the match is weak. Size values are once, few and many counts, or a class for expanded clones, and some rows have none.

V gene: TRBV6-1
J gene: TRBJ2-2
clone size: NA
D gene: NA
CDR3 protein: CASSEYSVVGELFF
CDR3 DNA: TGTGCCAGCAGTGAATATTCGGTAGTCGGGGAGCTGTTTTTT

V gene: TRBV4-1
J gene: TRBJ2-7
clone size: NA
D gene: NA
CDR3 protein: CASSQDKGGGGSYEQYF
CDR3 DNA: TGCGCCAGCAGCCAAGACAAAGGCGGGGGCGGTTCCTACGAGCAGTACTTC

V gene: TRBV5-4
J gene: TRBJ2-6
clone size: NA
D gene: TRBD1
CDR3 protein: CASRGTGGDSGANVLTF
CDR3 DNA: TGTGCCAGCAGGGGGACAGGGGGTGACTCTGGGGCCAACGTCCTGACTTTC

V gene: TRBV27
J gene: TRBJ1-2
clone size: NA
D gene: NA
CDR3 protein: CASSLSAGAAIGYTF
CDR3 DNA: TGTGCCAGCAGTTTATCGGCAGGGGCGGCTATAGGCTACACCTTC

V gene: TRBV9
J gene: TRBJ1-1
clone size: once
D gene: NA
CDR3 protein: CASSVVGTANTEAFF
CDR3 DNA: TGTGCCAGCAGCGTAGTTGGGACGGCGAACACTGAAGCTTTCTTT

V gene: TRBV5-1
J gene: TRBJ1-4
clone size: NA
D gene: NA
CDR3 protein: CASSFGGGGGEKLFF
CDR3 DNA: TGCGCCAGCAGCTTCGGCGGAGGCGGGGGTGAAAAACTGTTTTTT

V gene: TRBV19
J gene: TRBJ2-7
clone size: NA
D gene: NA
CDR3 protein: CASSWGAGAYEQYF
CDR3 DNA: TGTGCCAGTAGTTGGGGTGCGGGGGCGTACGAGCAGTACTTC

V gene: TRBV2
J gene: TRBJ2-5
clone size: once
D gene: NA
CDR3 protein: CASRETQYF
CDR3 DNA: TGTGCCAGCCGGGAGACCCAGTACTTC

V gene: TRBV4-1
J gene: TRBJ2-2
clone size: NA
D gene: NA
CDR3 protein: CASSQVLVGNTGELFF
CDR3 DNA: TGCGCCAGCAGCCAAGTTCTCGTGGGTAACACCGGGGAGCTGTTTTTT

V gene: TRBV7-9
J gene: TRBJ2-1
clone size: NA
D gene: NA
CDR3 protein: CASSLVGEQFF
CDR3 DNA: TGTGCCAGCAGCTTAGTGGGGGAGCAGTTCTTC

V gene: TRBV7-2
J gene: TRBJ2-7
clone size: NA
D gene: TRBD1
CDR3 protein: CASSLPDTGGSYEQYF
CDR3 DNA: TGTGCCAGCAGCCTTCCAGACACAGGGGGCAGCTACGAGCAGTACTTC

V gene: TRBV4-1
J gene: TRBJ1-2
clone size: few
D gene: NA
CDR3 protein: CASSQKEDSLNYGYTF
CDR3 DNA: TGCGCCAGCAGCCAAAAAGAGGACAGCTTAAACTATGGCTACACCTTC

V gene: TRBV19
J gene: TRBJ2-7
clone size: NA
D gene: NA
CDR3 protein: CASSIRTEIYEQYF
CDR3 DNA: TGTGCCAGTAGTATTAGGACAGAGATCTACGAGCAGTACTTC

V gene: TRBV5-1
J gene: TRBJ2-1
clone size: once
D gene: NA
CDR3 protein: CASSQPGENEQFF
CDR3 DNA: TGCGCCAGCAGCCAGCCAGGGGAGAATGAGCAGTTCTTC

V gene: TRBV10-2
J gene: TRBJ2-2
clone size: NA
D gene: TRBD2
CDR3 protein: CASRGFRGGHTGELFF
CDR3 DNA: TGCGCCAGCAGGGGCTTTCGGGGAGGGCACACCGGGGAGCTGTTTTTT

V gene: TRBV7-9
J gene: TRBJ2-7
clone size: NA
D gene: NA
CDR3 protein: CASSFADLHHEQYF
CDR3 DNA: TGTGCCAGCAGCTTCGCGGACCTTCACCACGAGCAGTACTTC

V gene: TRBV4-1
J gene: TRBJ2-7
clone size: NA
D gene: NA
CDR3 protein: CASSQTTSIDYEQYF
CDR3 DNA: TGCGCCAGCAGCCAAACGACTAGTATCGACTACGAGCAGTACTTC

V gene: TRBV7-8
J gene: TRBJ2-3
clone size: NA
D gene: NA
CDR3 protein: CASLRRERDTQYF
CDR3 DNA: TGTGCCAGCCTACGCCGGGAGCGAGATACGCAGTATTTT

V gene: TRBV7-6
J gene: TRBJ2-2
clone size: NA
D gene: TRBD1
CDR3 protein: CASSLGTGVRTGELFF
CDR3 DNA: TGTGCCAGCAGCCTAGGGACAGGGGTACGGACCGGGGAGCTGTTTTTT

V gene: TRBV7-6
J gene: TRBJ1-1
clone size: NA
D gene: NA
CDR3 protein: CASAPYNTEAFF
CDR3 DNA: TGTGCCAGCGCCCCTTATAACACTGAAGCTTTCTTT

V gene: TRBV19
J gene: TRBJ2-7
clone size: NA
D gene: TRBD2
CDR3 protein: CASSRSAGADYEQYF
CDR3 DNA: TGTGCCAGTAGTAGGTCGGCGGGAGCAGACTACGAGCAGTACTTC

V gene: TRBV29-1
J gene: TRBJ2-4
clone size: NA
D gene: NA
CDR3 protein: CSVEKRTVAKNIQYF
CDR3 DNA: TGCAGCGTTGAAAAACGGACCGTAGCCAAAAACATTCAGTACTTC

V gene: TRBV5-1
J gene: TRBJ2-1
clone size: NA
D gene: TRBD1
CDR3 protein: CASSYHRGRENEQFF
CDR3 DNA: TGCGCCAGCAGCTACCACAGGGGGCGTGAAAATGAGCAGTTCTTC

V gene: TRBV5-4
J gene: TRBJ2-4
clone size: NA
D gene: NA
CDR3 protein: CASSDRDSLAKNIQYF
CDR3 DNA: TGTGCCAGCAGCGACCGGGACTCACTAGCCAAAAACATTCAGTACTTC

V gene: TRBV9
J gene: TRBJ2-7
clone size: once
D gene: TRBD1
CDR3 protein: CASSRRDSTYEQYF
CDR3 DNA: TGTGCCAGCAGCCGACGGGACAGTACCTACGAGCAGTACTTC

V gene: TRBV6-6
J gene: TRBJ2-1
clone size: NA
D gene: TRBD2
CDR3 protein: CASGPGTSSSNEQFF
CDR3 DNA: TGTGCCAGCGGGCCCGGGACTAGCTCCTCCAATGAGCAGTTCTTC

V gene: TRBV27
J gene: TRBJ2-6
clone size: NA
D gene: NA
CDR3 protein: CASSLEGAGANVLTF
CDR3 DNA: TGTGCCAGCAGTTTGGAAGGGGCTGGGGCCAACGTCCTGACTTTC

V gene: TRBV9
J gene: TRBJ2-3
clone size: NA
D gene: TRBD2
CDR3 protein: CASSVASGGTDTQYF
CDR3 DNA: TGTGCCAGCAGCGTAGCTAGCGGGGGCACAGATACGCAGTATTTT

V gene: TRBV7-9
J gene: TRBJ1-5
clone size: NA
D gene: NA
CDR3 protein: CASSSPGPGSNQPQHF
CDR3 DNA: TGTGCCAGCAGCTCCCCGGGGCCAGGAAGCAATCAGCCCCAGCATTTT

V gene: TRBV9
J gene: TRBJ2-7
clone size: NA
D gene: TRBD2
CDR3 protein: CASSVATTSDEQYF
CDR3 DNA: TGTGCCAGCAGCGTAGCTACGACTAGCGACGAGCAGTACTTC

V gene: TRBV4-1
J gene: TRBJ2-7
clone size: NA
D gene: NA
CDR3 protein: CASSSSGPYEQYF
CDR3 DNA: TGCGCCAGCAGTAGTAGCGGACCTTACGAGCAGTACTTC

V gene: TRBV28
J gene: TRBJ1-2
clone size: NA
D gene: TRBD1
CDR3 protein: CASTYTPGQGAMDGYTF
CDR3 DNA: TGTGCCAGCACTTACACTCCGGGACAGGGGGCTATGGATGGCTACACCTTC

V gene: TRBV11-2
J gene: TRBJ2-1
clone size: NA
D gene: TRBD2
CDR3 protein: CASSLVAGGKYNEQFF
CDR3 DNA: TGTGCCAGCAGCTTAGTAGCGGGAGGGAAATACAATGAGCAGTTCTTC

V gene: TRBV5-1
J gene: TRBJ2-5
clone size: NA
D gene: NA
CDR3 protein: CASSFQRTQYF
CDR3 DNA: TGCGCCAGCAGCTTTCAGAGGACCCAGTACTTC

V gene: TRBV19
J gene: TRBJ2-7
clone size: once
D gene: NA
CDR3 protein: CASSMGRGRYEQYF
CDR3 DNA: TGTGCCAGTAGTATGGGTAGGGGTCGGTACGAGCAGTACTTC

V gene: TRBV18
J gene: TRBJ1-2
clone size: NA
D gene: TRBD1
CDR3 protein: CASSPPQTGTGAYGYTF
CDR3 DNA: TGTGCCAGCTCACCCCCGCAGACGGGGACAGGGGCGTATGGCTACACCTTC

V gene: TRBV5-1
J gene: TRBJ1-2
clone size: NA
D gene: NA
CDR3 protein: CASSLEGGWSGYTF
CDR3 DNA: TGCGCCAGCAGCTTGGAAGGCGGGTGGTCTGGCTACACCTTC

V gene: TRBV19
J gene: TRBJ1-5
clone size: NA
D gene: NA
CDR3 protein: CASSIGSRINQPQHF
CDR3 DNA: TGTGCCAGTAGTATAGGTAGTCGGATCAATCAGCCCCAGCATTTT

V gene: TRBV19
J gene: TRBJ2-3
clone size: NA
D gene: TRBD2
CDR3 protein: CASNLAGGSDTQYF
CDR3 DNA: TGTGCCAGTAATCTAGCGGGAGGGTCGGATACGCAGTATTTT

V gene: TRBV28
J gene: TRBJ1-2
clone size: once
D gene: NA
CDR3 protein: CASSLIGGYTF
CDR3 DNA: TGTGCCAGCAGTTTAATTGGTGGCTACACCTTC

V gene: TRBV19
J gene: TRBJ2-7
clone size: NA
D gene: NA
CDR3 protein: CASSGPAYEQYF
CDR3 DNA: TGTGCCAGTAGTGGACCAGCCTACGAGCAGTACTTC

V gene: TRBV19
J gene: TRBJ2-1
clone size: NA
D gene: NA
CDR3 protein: CASSIEFQGRSYNEQFF
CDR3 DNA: TGTGCCAGTAGTATAGAGTTTCAGGGACGCTCCTACAATGAGCAGTTCTTC

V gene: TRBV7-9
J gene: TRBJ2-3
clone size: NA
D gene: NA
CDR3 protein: CASSSSRGTDTQYF
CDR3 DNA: TGTGCCAGCAGTTCCAGCCGTGGCACAGATACGCAGTATTTT

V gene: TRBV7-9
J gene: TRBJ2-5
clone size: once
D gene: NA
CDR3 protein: CASSFNAFGRGAGETQYF
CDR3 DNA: TGTGCCAGCAGCTTTAATGCGTTCGGTCGGGGGGCAGGAGAGACCCAGTACTTC

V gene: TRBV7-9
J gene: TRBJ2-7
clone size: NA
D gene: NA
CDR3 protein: CASRSASADEGQYF
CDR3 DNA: TGTGCCAGCAGGTCGGCGTCTGCGGATGAGGGGCAGTACTTC

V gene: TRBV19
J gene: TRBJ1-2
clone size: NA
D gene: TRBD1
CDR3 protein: CASSSGTGGRGYTF
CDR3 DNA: TGTGCCAGTAGTTCCGGGACAGGGGGACGTGGCTACACCTTC

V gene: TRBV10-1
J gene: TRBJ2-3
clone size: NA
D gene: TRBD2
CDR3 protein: CASSELADITDTQYF
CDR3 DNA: TGCGCCAGCAGTGAACTAGCGGACATCACAGATACGCAGTATTTT

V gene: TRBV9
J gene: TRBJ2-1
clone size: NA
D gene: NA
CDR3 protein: CASSVHRGGSNEQFF
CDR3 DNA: TGTGCCAGCAGCGTACACCGAGGAGGGAGCAATGAGCAGTTCTTC

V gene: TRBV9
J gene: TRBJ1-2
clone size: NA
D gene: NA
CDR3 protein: CASSGPFETYYGYTF
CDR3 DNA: TGTGCCAGCAGCGGACCCTTCGAAACATACTATGGCTACACCTTC

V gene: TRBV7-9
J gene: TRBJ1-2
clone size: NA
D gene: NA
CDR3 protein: CASSLVGDALIYGYTF
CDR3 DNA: TGTGCCAGCAGCTTAGTCGGGGACGCGCTCATCTATGGCTACACCTTC

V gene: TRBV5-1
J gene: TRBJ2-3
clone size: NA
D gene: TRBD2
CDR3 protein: CASEREGLDTQYF
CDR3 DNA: TGCGCCAGCGAGCGGGAGGGCCTAGATACGCAGTATTTT

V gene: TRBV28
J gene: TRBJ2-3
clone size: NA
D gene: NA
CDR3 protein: CASSLTIRSTDTQYF
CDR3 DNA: TGTGCCAGCAGTTTAACGATTAGATCCACAGATACGCAGTATTTT